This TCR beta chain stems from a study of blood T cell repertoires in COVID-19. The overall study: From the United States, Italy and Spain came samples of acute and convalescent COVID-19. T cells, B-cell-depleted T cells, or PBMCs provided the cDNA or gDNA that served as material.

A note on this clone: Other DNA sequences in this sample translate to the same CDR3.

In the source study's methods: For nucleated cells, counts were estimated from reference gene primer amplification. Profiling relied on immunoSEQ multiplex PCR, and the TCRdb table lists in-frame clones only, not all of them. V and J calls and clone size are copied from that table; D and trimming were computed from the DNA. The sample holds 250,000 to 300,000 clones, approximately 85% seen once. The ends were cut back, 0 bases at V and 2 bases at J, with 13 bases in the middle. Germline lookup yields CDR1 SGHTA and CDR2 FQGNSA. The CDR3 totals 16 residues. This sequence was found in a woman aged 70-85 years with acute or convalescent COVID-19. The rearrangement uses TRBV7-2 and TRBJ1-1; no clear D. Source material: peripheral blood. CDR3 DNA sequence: TGTGCCAGCAGCTTAGCCGGGCGGAGGCTTAACACTGAAGCTTTCTTT. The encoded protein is CASSLAGRRLNTEAFF.